Shown below are 31 T cell receptor beta chains from a single sample sequenced in a study of blood T cell repertoires in COVID-19. Profiling relied on immunoSEQ multiplex PCR, and the TCRdb table lists in-frame clones only, not all of them. The sample yields 200,000 to 300,000 clones, 85% to 90% seen once. The specimen was PBMCs or T cells enriched from blood (not recorded which). Receptors originate from a man between 35 and 55 years old who had recovered from COVID-19.

The V call is TRBV4-1, the J call TRBJ2-3; 9 nucleotides line up with TRBD2. Per germline, CDR1 MGHRA and CDR2 YSYEKL. This CDR3 has 17 amino acids. Losses at the gene ends were 0 bases for V and 4 bases for J; bases not matched to a gene: 8. CDR3 amino acids: CASSQEVSGSRADTQYF. The CDR3 DNA reads TGCGCCAGCAGCCAAGAAGTTAGCGGGAGTAGAGCAGATACGCAGTATTTT.

V and J are TRBV28 and TRBJ1-4; perhaps TRBD1 as D (5 bases). In germline, CDR1 is MDHEN, CDR2 SYDVKM. The CDR3 covers 15 residues. V was trimmed by 6 bases and J by 7 bases, leaving 18 bases between them. CDR3 bases: TGTGCCAGCAGCGGGCCCGGGGGTGGGTCTGAAAAACTGTTTTTT. Amino acids: CASSGPGGGSEKLFF.

The chain links TRBV7-2 to TRBJ2-3, with a possible D match to TRBD1 (6 bases). Trimming pared 5 bases from V and 8 bases from J, leaving 20 bases between. There are 15 residues in the CDR3. The germline CDR1 and CDR2 sequences are SGHTA and FQGNSA. CDR3 bases: TGTGCCAGCAGCCTAACAGGGTCCTTCCCTGGTACGCAGTATTTT. It is translated as CASSLTGSFPGTQYF. The variable domain in full, completed from reference TRBV7-2 and TRBJ2-3, reads GAGVSQSPSNKVTEKGKDVELRCDPISGHTALYWYRQSLGQGLEFLIYFQGNSAPDKSGLPSDRFSAERTGGSVSTLTIQRTQQEDSAVYLCASSLTGSFPGTQYFGPGTRLTVL.

This chain connects TRBV5-1 to TRBJ1-2, with 10 positions matching TRBD1. The germline V gene has CDR1 SGHRS and CDR2 YFSETQ. CDR3 size: 15 residues. V dropped 4 bases and J dropped 2; count of bases not matched to a gene: 5. In DNA, the CDR3 is TGCGCCAGCAGCGTAGACAGGGGGCAAAACTATGGCTACACCTTC. Its translation is CASSVDRGQNYGYTF.

The rearrangement joins TRBV4-3 to TRBJ2-1; the D gene is possibly TRBD1 (5 bases). V was clipped by 0 bases and J by 8 bases, with 17 bases between them. The CDR3 has 16 residues. Germline CDR1 LGHNA, CDR2 YSLEER. For the CDR3, the DNA is TGCGCCAGCAGCCAAGATCCCTACAGGCCCTCGGATGAGCAGTTCTTC. Its translation: CASSQDPYRPSDEQFF.

There are a few counts of this clone. The DNA of the CDR3 is TGTGCCAGTTCAGACAGGGTCGTGGAGACCCAGTACTTC. This encodes CASSDRVVETQYF. The chain recombines TRBV7-6 with TRBJ2-5, with 7 nucleotides matching TRBD1. Germline trimming cut 9 bases from V and 5 bases from J; bases unmatched to any gene: 9. In germline, CDR1 is SGHVS, CDR2 FNYEAQ. CDR3 length: 13 residues.

V and J are TRBV2 and TRBJ2-2; the match to TRBD2 covers 7 bases. There are 13 residues in the CDR3. The germline V gene encodes CDR1 SNHLY and CDR2 FYNNEI. The CDR3 DNA follows: TGTGCTAGGGCGGGGGCGAACACCGGGGAGCTGTTTTTT. It is translated as CARAGANTGELFF.

The gene calls are TRBV18 and TRBJ1-1, with D tentatively TRBD1 (6 bases). This CDR3 is 15 amino acids long. The germline V gene encodes CDR1 KGHSH and CDR2 LQKENI. V was trimmed by 4 bases and J by 5 bases, leaving 17 bases between them. Written as DNA, the CDR3 is TGTGCCAGCTCACTACTCCCCCAGGGGCGAACTGAAGCTTTCTTT. Translating gives CASSLLPQGRTEAFF.

A word on this clone: No conserved phenylalanine or tryptophan ends this CDR3, so it is likely a read error. The DNA is left out, because the CDR3 cannot be placed on it with certainty; the CDR3 is given as TCRdb lists it. This chain connects TRBV4-1 to TRBJ2-3; the table's D call of TRBD2 was not tested on the DNA. The V gene's germline CDR1 is MGHRA and CDR2 YSYEKL. The CDR3 extends over 17 residues, inclusive of both ends. CDR3 in amino acids: CASSHQGLAGVGDTHYS.

The chain has TRBV9 and TRBJ1-3; D is unclear. Germline loops: CDR1 SGDLS, CDR2 YYNGEE. CDR3 length: 15 residues. V was clipped by 3 bases and J by 0 bases, with 10 bases between them. CDR3 bases: TGTGCCAGCAGCGGTCTTAGCTCCTCTGGAAACACCATATATTTT. Residues: CASSGLSSSGNTIYF.

This clone was detected once. The CDR3 reads CASSIDSQGSYEQFF. Here the CDR3 DNA reads TGTGCCAGTAGTATAGACTCACAGGGAAGTTATGAGCAGTTCTTC. The chain carries TRBV19 and TRBJ2-1; a possible D gene is TRBD1 (6 bases). Between the trimmed V and J ends, which lost 0 bases and 8 bases, there was a span of 14 bases. The germline gives CDR1 LNHDA, CDR2 SQIVND (reference sequence). This CDR3 has 15 residues.

This clone was observed once. The chain carries TRBV19 and TRBJ2-2; possible D gene TRBD2, 5 bases. V lost 5 bases to trimming and J lost 8 bases, with 15 bases between them. The germline V gene encodes CDR1 LNHDA and CDR2 SQIVND (reference sequence). The CDR3 has 14 amino acids. This CDR3 reads CASSPQRQAGELFF. The CDR3 coding sequence is TGTGCCAGTAGTCCTCAGCGGCAGGCAGGGGAGCTGTTTTTT.

The table lists this clone with a few counts. V usage is TRBV27 and J usage is TRBJ2-2; 8 nucleotides line up with TRBD1. V lost 5 bases and J lost 3; bases outside the gene matches: 8. Looked up from germline, CDR1 is MNHEY and CDR2 is SMNVEV (reference sequence). The CDR3 is 16 residues long. The CDR3 sequence is CASSPWDRRDTGELFF. Written as DNA, the CDR3 is TGTGCCAGCAGTCCCTGGGACAGGCGGGACACCGGGGAGCTGTTTTTT.

This clone was picked up many times. This chain links TRBV11-2 with TRBJ2-1; TRBD2 agrees at 9 bases. J was trimmed by 6 bases and V by 7 bases; bases with no gene match: 7. Germline loops: CDR1 SGHAT, CDR2 FQNNGV. There are 14 residues in the CDR3. The CDR3 here is CASKRTSVGNEQFF. CDR3 nucleotide sequence: TGTGCCAGCAAAAGGACTAGCGTCGGCAATGAGCAGTTCTTC.

The chain links TRBV7-2 to TRBJ1-4; D not certain. The CDR3 covers 14 residues. CDR1 and CDR2 (germline): SGHTA, FQGNSA. The germline V and J ends were trimmed by 1 base and 5 bases, with 8 bases remaining between them. The CDR3 nucleotides read TGTGCCAGCAGCTTAGGGAGCCCCAATGAAAAACTGTTTTTT. Translation: CASSLGSPNEKLFF.

V is TRBV14 and J is TRBJ1-1; 8 nucleotides match TRBD1. Germline loops: CDR1 SGHDN, CDR2 FVKESK. Trimming took 4 bases from V and 4 from J; bases not matched to a gene: 2. The CDR3 extends over 13 amino acids. CDR3 in DNA: TGTGCCAGCAGCCTGGACAGGGTCACTGAAGCTTTCTTT. Translated, it gives CASSLDRVTEAFF.

The chain combines TRBV19 with TRBJ2-2, with TRBD2 as a possible D gene (6 bases). Trimming left V 3 bases short and J 7 bases short, with 18 bases between. The CDR3 runs 16 residues. CDR1 is LNHDA, CDR2 SQIVND, per germline (reference sequence). This CDR3 is CASSISAGFGVGELFF. Written as DNA, the CDR3 is TGTGCCAGTAGTATCTCCGCGGGATTCGGCGTCGGGGAGCTGTTTTTT. The full variable domain, completed using reference TRBV19 and TRBJ2-2, is DGGITQSPKYLFRKEGQNVTLSCEQNLNHDAMYWYRQDPGQGLRLIYYSQIVNDFQKGDIAEGYSVSREKKESFPLTVTSAQKNPTAFYLCASSISAGFGVGELFFGEGSRLTVL.

The chain couples TRBV5-6 to TRBJ2-5; 7 nucleotides align to TRBD1. The germline gives CDR1 SGHDT, CDR2 YYEEEE. Trimming cost V 4 bases and J 5 bases; bases outside gene matches: 8. This CDR3 is built from 14 residues. CDR3 sequence reads: CASSVIRGQETQYF. CDR3 nucleotide sequence: TGTGCCAGCAGCGTTATTAGGGGGCAGGAGACCCAGTACTTC. The variable domain in full, completed from reference TRBV5-6 and TRBJ2-5, reads DAGVTQSPTHLIKTRGQQVTLRCSPKSGHDTVSWYQQALGQGPQFIFQYYEEEERQRGNFPDRFSGHQFPNYSSELNVNALLLGDSALYLCASSVIRGQETQYFGPGTRLLVL.

The chain uses TRBV10-2 and TRBJ2-7; 9 bases are a match to TRBD2. Germline trimming cut 6 bases from V and 0 bases from J; bases unmatched to any gene: 3. The germline CDR1 and CDR2 sequences are WSHSY and SAAADI. The CDR3 has 14 residues. The CDR3 coding sequence is TGCGCCAGCAGGACTAGCGGAAGCTCCTACGAGCAGTACTTC. This translates into CASRTSGSSYEQYF.

The chain uses TRBV28 and TRBJ2-1; TRBD2 matches at 12 bases. The CDR3 runs 15 residues. Germline V gene data show CDR1 as MDHEN and CDR2 as SYDVKM. The V gene end was trimmed by 6 bases and the J gene end by 9 bases; junction bases not matched to a gene: 9. The CDR3 region is CASRPRLAGDIEQFF. The CDR3 DNA sequence: TGTGCCAGCAGGCCGAGACTAGCGGGAGATATTGAGCAGTTCTTC.

The chain carries TRBV3-1 (or the pseudogene TRBV3-2) and TRBJ1-2; a possible D gene is TRBD1 (6 bases). The V and J ends lost 5 bases and 4 bases respectively, with 14 bases between them. This CDR3 contains 14 residues. The germline CDR1 and CDR2 sequences are LGHDT and YNNKEL (reference sequence). CDR3 DNA: TGTGCCAGCAGCTTGGCCGGGACACTCTATGGCTACACCTTC. This sequence encodes CASSLAGTLYGYTF.

The chain has TRBV7-9 and TRBJ2-1; TRBD1 aligns across 12 bases. The trim removed 5 bases at V and 4 bases at J, leaving 3 bases unmatched. The germline V gene has CDR1 SEHNR and CDR2 FQNEAQ (reference sequence). The CDR3 is 15 amino acids. The CDR3 sequence is CASSTGQGAYNEQFF. As DNA, the CDR3 is TGTGCCAGCAGCACGGGACAGGGGGCTTACAATGAGCAGTTCTTC.

The V gene is TRBV2, the J gene TRBJ1-1; tentatively, D is TRBD1 (5 bases). The germline V gene encodes CDR1 SNHLY and CDR2 FYNNEI. This CDR3 has 14 amino acids. Trimming cost V 6 bases and J 3 bases, with 14 bases left between them. The CDR3 region has the DNA TGTGCCAGCAGGCCCTTCGACAGTTACACTGAAGCTTTCTTT. This gives the protein CASRPFDSYTEAFF.

This chain joins TRBV15 and TRBJ1-1; D unclear. The ends were cut back, 0 bases at V and 0 bases at J, with 8 bases in the middle. There are 15 residues in the CDR3. In germline, CDR1 is LNHNV, CDR2 YYDKDF (reference sequence). The CDR3 loop reads CATSRDRGMNTEAFF. The CDR3 nucleotides read TGTGCCACCAGCAGAGATCGCGGGATGAACACTGAAGCTTTCTTT.

This chain links TRBV15 with TRBJ1-5; D ambiguous. With 0 bases removed from V and 7 bases from J, the gap between germline ends came to 4 bases. Per germline, CDR1 LNHNV and CDR2 YYDKDF (reference sequence). This CDR3 has 12 residues. CDR3 sequence: CATSRDRQPQHF. The CDR3 bases are TGTGCCACCAGCAGAGATCGGCAGCCCCAGCATTTT.

This chain links TRBV12-3 or TRBV12-4 with TRBJ1-1; D uncertain. CDR3 length equals 13 residues. Trimming left V 3 bases short and J 4 bases short, with 9 bases between. The CDR3 nucleotides read TGTGCCAGCAGTTTCGGAGAGCCCACTGAAGCTTTCTTT. Translation: CASSFGEPTEAFF.

The genes are TRBV2 and TRBJ1-1; the D is unclear. The CDR3 sequence is 15 residues long. CDR1 and CDR2 (germline): SNHLY, FYNNEI. Trimming pared 7 bases from V and 0 bases from J, leaving 15 bases between. The CDR3 reads CASMGGLMVNTEAFF. CDR3 coding DNA: TGTGCCAGCATGGGAGGGCTAATGGTGAACACTGAAGCTTTCTTT. Combining the CDR3 with reference TRBV2 and TRBJ1-1 gives the whole variable domain EPEVTQTPSHQVTQMGQEVILRCVPISNHLYFYWYRQILGQKVEFLVSFYNNEISEKSEIFDDQFSVERPDGSNFTLKIRSTKLEDSAMYFCASMGGLMVNTEAFFGQGTRLTVV.

This chain links TRBV30 with TRBJ2-7, with D possibly being TRBD2 (5 bases). There are 13 residues in the CDR3. V shed 1 base and J shed 2 bases, with 9 bases lying between them. CDR1 is GTSNPN, CDR2 SVGIG, per germline (reference sequence). CDR3 in amino acids: CAWSELVPYEQYF. DNA of the CDR3: TGTGCCTGGAGTGAACTAGTCCCCTACGAGCAGTACTTC. Full variable domain (remainder filled in from reference TRBV30 and TRBJ2-7): SQTIHQWPATLVQPVGSPLSLECTVEGTSNPNLYWYRQAAGRGLQLLFYSVGIGQISSEVPQNLSASRPQDRQFILSSKKLLLSDSGFYLCAWSELVPYEQYFGPGTRLTVT.

CDR3 amino acids: CASSPRYLLQGQWCTF. The CDR3 DNA is TGTGCCAGCAGCCCAAGATACCTACTACAGGGGCAATGGTGCACCTTC. The chain joins TRBV7-9 to TRBJ1-2; 7 bases match TRBD1. In germline, CDR1 is SEHNR, CDR2 FQNEAQ (reference sequence). V lost 5 bases, J lost 13 bases, and 22 bases stayed unmatched. This CDR3 contains 16 residues.

The sample holds a few counts of this clone. V is TRBV5-6 and J is TRBJ1-1; D is perhaps TRBD1 (5 bases). The CDR3 totals 16 residues. With 2 bases removed from V and 5 bases from J, the gap between germline ends came to 19 bases. Germline V lookup: CDR1 SGHDT, CDR2 YYEEEE. CDR3 sequence (DNA): TGTGCCAGCAGCTTTGGGCCGCTGAACCGGGGGACTGAAGCTTTCTTT. This sequence encodes CASSFGPLNRGTEAFF.

The CDR3 coding sequence is TGTGCCAGCAGTTTAACGGCTAACTATGGCTACACCTTC. As protein: CASSLTANYGYTF. The chain links TRBV27 to TRBJ1-2; no definite D call. CDR1 is MNHEY, CDR2 SMNVEV, per germline (reference sequence). Trimming removed 2 bases at V and 0 bases at J, with 4 bases between. The CDR3 runs 13 residues.